This paragraph reports one TCR beta chain. It has no known antigen specificity. No quality values exist for individual bases; no much larger clone is one base distant. The cohort comprised under 700 healthy bone marrow donors. At the time of sampling, every cohort member was nominally healthy, though immune exposures that went unrecorded were likely present. The donor tested CMV seronegative, placing the donor among the 352 seronegative members of the cohort. A peripheral blood sample was collected from each donor, and TCR beta sequencing was performed on peripheral blood mononuclear cells. The Qiagen DNeasy Blood Extraction Kit was used to extract genomic DNA from the blood cell samples. This sample is drawn from a study of cytomegalovirus exposure and HLA in healthy donors (dated by TCRdb to about 2017). Background on the whole study: An earlier analysis of 550 to 700 of the donors reported approximately 290 Gb of sequence data and about 100 million unique TCR beta sequences from some 180 million T cells. An early release covering around 630 HLA-typed donors comprised approximately 300 gigabases of sequencing data and some 79 million unique TCR sequences. Among the roughly 370 genotyped donors, under 90% belonged to the genetic ancestry cluster associated with self-reported Caucasian donors. The study was designed to test whether signatures of past pathogen exposure could be identified by cataloging public T cell receptors. The study profiled the T cell repertoires of about 640 subjects by immunosequencing and related them to cytomegalovirus serostatus. Besides the first cohort of 666 subjects, a separate validation cohort made up of about 120 different subjects was used. To predict cytomegalovirus infection status, the study combined high-throughput TCR immunosequencing, statistical association of individual TCRs with disease status, and machine learning. A later analysis re-analyzed previously published TCR beta repertoires from roughly 630 donors and added high-resolution HLA genotyping to study TCR occurrence patterns. Rather than drawing on any new phenotypic data, the later analysis identified candidate immune exposures from TCR beta sequences and the way those sequences occurred across donors. An earlier analysis of some 500 of the donors used high-throughput TCR beta sequencing to judge whether each TCR beta V gene segment behaved as functional or pseudogenic. Donor age, sex, ethnicity and CMV serostatus were collected together with the repertoire data. A later genetic analysis used genome-wide SNP genotypes for about 55% of the 666 donors, treating that subset as a discovery cohort. All discovery cohort repertoires had been generated on a single sequencing platform. HLA typing included class I and class II loci at four-digit resolution. Typing coverage differed by locus: A, B, C, DRB1 and DQB1 were typed in about 620-640 donors, DQA1 in 522, DPA1 in 600 to 610, and DPB1 in around 440. Several DR-DQ haplotypes were handled as single units for association and clustering because linkage in the cohort was strong. Among some 400 genotyped donors of the cohort, an average of approximately 250,000 unique TCR beta nucleotide sequences were sequenced per donor, around 20% of them non-productive.

What the work shows at the level of the full study, not this receptor alone: The study gave a list of some 150 TCR beta chains associated with cytomegalovirus. In a later analysis, HLA-associated TCR beta chains were found to be more clonally expanded and to have lower generation probabilities than equally common non-associated chains. The only immune exposure information available for the cohort was CMV serostatus. The authors suggested that the approach could potentially be generalized to other disease states and immunological phenotypes. Only TCR beta chains were sequenced in this cohort, and the absence of alpha or paired-chain data limited detectable features. At a false discovery rate of 0.05, a later analysis linked about 17,000 TCR beta sequences to specific HLA alleles. In a later analysis, TCR association rates were found to vary across HLA loci, with the most associated TCRs seen for DRB1 alleles and the fewest for HLA-C alleles. In an earlier analysis of more than 450 of the donors, most TCR beta V segments were observed in productive rearrangements about 90% or about 30% of the time, broadly matching IMGT annotations. Correlated functional status among segregating V segments might be attributable to linkage disequilibrium, but an unknown experimental factor could not be ruled out. A further reported finding was that TCR beta sequences accurately predicted the HLA-A and HLA-B alleles for most subjects in the first cohort. Because counts were too low, some 16 rarely observed V segments, including chromosome 9 orphons, were excluded from the earlier analysis of 587 of the donors. A cluster of highly shared sequence variants was judged likely to be a technical artifact of the sequencing pipeline. Several of the top co-occurrence clusters appeared to be linked to parvovirus B19, influenza, CMV and Epstein-Barr virus, according to a later analysis. A later genetic analysis associated a missense DCLRE1C variant with V-gene and J-gene trimming of TCR beta chains, and an independent cohort replicated the association. A later genetic analysis reported fewer N-insertions in productive TCRs among donors in an Asian-associated ancestry cluster than the approximately 670-donor mean. While some public TCRs were present in many individuals, most TCR sequences turned up only very rarely across donors. Presence/absence analyses assumed roughly uniform sequencing depth across donors, an assumption that may not hold. Because the 87-base-pair reads could not distinguish some IMGT-functional V segments, including TRBV6-2 and TRBV6-3, those segments were excluded. The classifier was reported to diagnose cytomegalovirus status with high specificity and sensitivity in both the original and validation cohorts. A later analysis found that most CMV-associated TCR beta chains appeared HLA-restricted, with HLA associations seemingly driven largely by CMV exposure. Because some donors lacked HLA typing at each locus, the association tests relied only on the typed subset. Three of the identified cytomegalovirus-associated TCR beta chains were confirmed in vitro to be specific for cytomegalovirus antigens. When HLA alleles, especially DR and DQ, strongly co-occurred, TCR associations were difficult to assign to individual alleles.

There are 18 amino acids in the CDR3, from cysteine to phenylalanine inclusive. Just the 54-base CDR3 DNA is kept, in frame starting at base 1. Clipping removes 3 bases from V and 6 bases from J, with 14 as the unmatched junction base count. Sequences GTSNPN (CDR1) and SVGIG (CDR2) are obtained from the germline V gene (reference sequence). Libraries were made using the immunoSEQ multiplex PCR assay. The multiplex PCR relied on a mix of 60 forward primers for TCR Vbeta segments and 13 reverse primers for TCR Jbeta segments. The CDR3 region of rearranged TCR beta genes was amplified from genomic DNA by a multiplex PCR assay. The Illumina HiSeq System was used to sequence the amplified TCR beta libraries as 87-base-pair reads. The study's processing was this. A later analysis counted approximately 84 million unique TCR beta chains across the approximately 700 repertoires, and around 9.9 million of these chains were shared by at least two donors. Raw reads were error-corrected and collapsed into unique sequences by a nearest-neighbor algorithm in which closely related sequences were merged to remove PCR and sequencing errors. To assign V, D and J gene segments, CDR3 sequences were aligned to IMGT reference sequences. Each retained sequence needed at least a six-nucleotide match to both a V gene segment and a J gene segment. A rearrangement counted as productive if the CDR3 had no stop codons and remained in frame with V and J, and every other rearrangement counted as non-productive. Following IMGT convention, CDR3 was defined as the stretch from the second conserved V-encoded cysteine up to the conserved J-encoded phenylalanine. The earlier analysis of about 620 of the donors excluded sequences that lacked an unambiguous match to a single V gene segment. In an earlier analysis of 587 of the donors, V segments were called functional above 56.7% productive rearrangements and were called segregating when the between-donor standard deviation exceeded 5%. A statistical classification framework was built to diagnose cytomegalovirus status from the catalog of TCR beta chain sequences. In a later analysis, V and J genes were assigned by comparing TCR nucleotide sequences against IMGT/GENE-DB human TR gene sequences. A later analysis assigned CDR3 sequences and most-parsimonious VDJ recombination scenarios with the TCRdist pipeline. In a later analysis, each TCR beta chain was defined by its CDR3 amino acid sequence together with its V-gene family, and reads without a unique V-gene family were excluded. In a later analysis, nearly 600 highly shared, low-generation-probability nucleotide sequences were removed to address suspected cross-contamination and a sequencing artifact. For each public chain, a later analysis derived a clonal expansion index from normalized ranks of inferred template counts within each repertoire. A later analysis computed generation probabilities with a VDJ recombination model fitted to out-of-frame rearrangements, and checked the results against IGoR. In a later analysis, hypergeometric tests were used to score TCR-TCR, TCR-HLA and TCR-CMV co-occurrence, with a repertoire-size bias correction applied to TCR pairs. To estimate false discovery rates, a later analysis permuted the HLA or CMV assignments 20 times. In a later analysis, co-occurring TCRs were grouped using DBSCAN, with TCRdist sequence similarity added in when clustering inside HLA-allele-positive subsets. Repertoires with fewer than 30,000 or more than 120,000 public chains, plus five repertoires with anomalous nucleotide sharing, were excluded from co-occurrence clustering. Not all clones reach the TCRdb copy of this immuneACCESS table, which keeps in-frame sequences only. Checked studies attribute under half of the gap to unresolved V genes and leave the rest unexplained. V and J calls and clone size are copied from that table; D and trimming were computed from the DNA. The sample includes about 140,000 clones, with 60% to 85% observed a single time. Clones ranked in the top ten supply 2.5% to 3.5% of the sample.

This sequence was found in a male donor in good health and CMV-seronegative. Recombination joined TRBV30 with TRBJ1-4, with 12 central nucleotides matching TRBD1. The material sequenced was PBMCs. CDR3 loop: CAWRTKAGTGGADEKLFF. At the DNA level, the sequence is TGTGCCTGGAGAACAAAAGCCGGGACAGGGGGCGCAGATGAAAAACTGTTTTTT.